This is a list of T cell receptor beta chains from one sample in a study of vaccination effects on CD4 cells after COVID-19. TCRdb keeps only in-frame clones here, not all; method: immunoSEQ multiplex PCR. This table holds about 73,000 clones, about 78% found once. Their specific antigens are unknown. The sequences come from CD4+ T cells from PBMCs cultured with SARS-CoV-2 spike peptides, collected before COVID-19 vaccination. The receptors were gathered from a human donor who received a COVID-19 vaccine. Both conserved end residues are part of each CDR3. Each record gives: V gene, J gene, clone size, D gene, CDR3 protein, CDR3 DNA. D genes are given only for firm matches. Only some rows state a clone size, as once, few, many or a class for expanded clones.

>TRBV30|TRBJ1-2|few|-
CAWSVGGPGYTF
TGTGCCTGGAGTGTAGGAGGCCCAGGCTACACCTTC
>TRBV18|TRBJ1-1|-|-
CASSLSEIPVGEAFF
TGTGCCAGCTCACTAAGCGAGATTCCGGTAGGTGAAGCTTTCTTT
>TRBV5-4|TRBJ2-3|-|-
CASSLPDGKQYF
TGTGCCAGCAGTTTACCGGACGGCAAGCAGTATTTT
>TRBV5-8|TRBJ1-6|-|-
CASSLGRNSPLHF
TGTGCCAGCAGCCTCGGGAGGAATTCACCCCTCCACTTT
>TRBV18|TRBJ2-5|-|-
CASRPVGGQETQYF
TGTGCCAGCCGCCCAGTTGGAGGGCAAGAGACCCAGTACTTC
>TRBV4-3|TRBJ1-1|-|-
CASSHHRIDEAFF
TGCGCCAGCAGCCATCACCGGATAGACGAAGCTTTCTTT
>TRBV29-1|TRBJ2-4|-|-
CSVEVGGENIQYF
TGCAGCGTTGAAGTGGGGGGCGAAAACATTCAGTACTTC
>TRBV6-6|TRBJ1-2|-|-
CASSPGGSKPYGYTF
TGTGCCAGCAGTCCCGGAGGGTCGAAACCGTATGGCTACACCTTC
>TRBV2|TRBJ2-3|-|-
CASRPGHLTDTQYF
TGTGCCAGCAGACCGGGACACCTCACAGATACGCAGTATTTT
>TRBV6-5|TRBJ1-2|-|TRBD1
CASSTGTGFFGYTF
TGTGCCAGCAGTACCGGGACAGGGTTTTTTGGCTACACCTTC
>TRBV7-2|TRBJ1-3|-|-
CASSLAGTPSGNTIYF
TGTGCCAGCAGCCTAGCGGGGACGCCATCTGGAAACACCATATATTTT
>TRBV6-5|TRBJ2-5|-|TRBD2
CASSYEGRVETQYF
TGTGCCAGCAGTTACGAGGGGAGGGTCGAGACCCAGTACTTC
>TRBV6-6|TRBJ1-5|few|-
CASSRATSFNSNQPQHF
TGTGCCAGCAGCCGAGCGACTAGTTTTAATAGCAATCAGCCCCAGCATTTT
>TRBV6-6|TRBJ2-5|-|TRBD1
CASSSHRGAGSTQYF
TGTGCCAGCAGTTCCCACAGGGGCGCCGGGTCGACCCAGTACTTC
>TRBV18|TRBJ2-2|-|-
CASSPLATTGELFF
TGTGCCAGCTCACCACTAGCGACGACCGGGGAGCTGTTTTTT
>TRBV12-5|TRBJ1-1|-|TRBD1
CASALRQGMTWDTEAFF
TGTGCTAGTGCGCTCCGACAGGGGATGACTTGGGACACTGAAGCTTTCTTT
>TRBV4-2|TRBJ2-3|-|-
CASSQEIGTDKGDTQYF
TGTGCCAGCAGCCAAGAAATTGGGACGGACAAGGGAGATACGCAGTATTTT
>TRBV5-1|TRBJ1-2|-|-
CASSLDRGTNGYTF
TGCGCCAGCAGCTTAGACCGGGGAACGAATGGCTACACCTTC
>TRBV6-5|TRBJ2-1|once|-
CASSYSKGGSYNEQFF
TGTGCCAGCAGTTACTCGAAGGGGGGTTCCTACAATGAGCAGTTCTTC
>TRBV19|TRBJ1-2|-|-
CASSIGRANYGYTF
TGTGCCAGTAGTATTGGCCGGGCTAACTATGGCTACACCTTC
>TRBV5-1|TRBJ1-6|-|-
CASSLDSNSPLHF
TGCGCCAGCAGCTTGGATAGCAATTCACCCCTCCACTTT
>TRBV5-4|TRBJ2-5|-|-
CASSSQETQYF
TGTGCCAGCAGCTCCCAAGAGACCCAGTACTTC